Here is one T cell receptor (beta chain) with its context. V lost 4 bases and J 2 bases, leaving 12 bases between the germline ends. The length of the CDR3 is 14 residues. Germline-derived CDR1 and CDR2 are LNHDA and SQIVND (reference sequence). This sample stems from a study of control samples from healthy donors and cancer patients. Clones were read by immunoSEQ multiplex PCR, and TCRdb kept only the in-frame ones, dropping some. Of roughly 140,000 clones in the sample, about 93% are singletons; the top ten hold around 2.4%. The V gene is TRBV19, the J gene TRBJ2-7, with D possibly matching TRBD1 (5 bases). The sequence was collected from a man aged 50-59 years in good health. The specimen sequenced was blood. The DNA of the CDR3 is TGTGCCAGTAGTACCCCAGGGTCCACCTACGAGCAGTACTTC. It is translated as CASSTPGSTYEQYF. Looking up the rest from reference TRBV19 and TRBJ2-7 gives the full variable domain: DGGITQSPKYLFRKEGQNVTLSCEQNLNHDAMYWYRQDPGQGLRLIYYSQIVNDFQKGDIAEGYSVSREKKESFPLTVTSAQKNPTAFYLCASSTPGSTYEQYFGPGTRLTVT.